This T cell receptor (beta chain) appears in the sequencing data of a study of T cells in Graves' hyperthyroidism and ophthalmopathy (dated by TCRdb to between 2018 and 2020). For the study in its entirety: Peripheral blood was sampled at the time of initial diagnosis, prior to any treatment. To identify TCR V-J signatures that set the groups apart, the researchers used a discovery cohort of 95 to 100 patients, made up of 43 with Graves' ophthalmopathy and about 55 with stable Graves' hyperthyroidism. Prospective prediction of ophthalmopathy was tested in an independent validation cohort consisting of 18 to 20 hyperthyroidism patients and 15 to 17 patients who later progressed to ophthalmopathy. The 90 to 100 discovery patients were randomly split 7:3 into training and test sets. The study also compared thyroid tissue and blood T-cell repertoires from about 6 Graves' hyperthyroidism patients. After sampling, hyperthyroidism patients received methimazole starting at 30 mg daily, and ophthalmopathy patients received high-dose intravenous methylprednisolone. According to the paper, TCR Vbeta CDR3 sequencing was carried out on about 140 peripheral blood samples, which came from more than 40 ophthalmopathy, 75 to 80 hyperthyroidism and around 17 progressor patients. Study-level results and caveats: During validation, the model predicted progression to ophthalmopathy a median of around six months ahead of onset, with roughly 65% sensitivity and almost 75% specificity. Most expanded thyroid clonotypes (frequency above 0.001) were also detected in blood, a finding suggesting that blood repertoires may reflect thyroid immune responses. No statistical method was used to fix the sample size in advance, and group allocation was not hidden from the investigators. A model built on a 13 V-J signature distinguished ophthalmopathy from stable hyperthyroidism, reaching roughly 88% sensitivity and around 81% specificity in cross-validation and 80%/75% in testing.

Note on this clonotype: This receptor's antigen is unknown. Per-base quality was not reported, and no clone a single base away is much larger than it.

Amplification of TCR beta CDR3 regions was carried out from RNA transcripts. For the first round of RT-PCR on the TCR CDR3, the HTBI primer set was used together with the Qiagen OneStep RT-PCR kit. The libraries were constructed in a second round of multiplex PCR and then size-selected and purified. Libraries were sequenced paired-end with 100 bp reads on an Illumina HiSeq2000. As for the original processing: SOAPnuke was used to process the raw data, throwing out any read that contained adapters or uncalled bases, had a mean Phred below 15, or lacked an exact constant-primer or identifier match. High-quality paired reads were merged using COPE v1.2.5, and each unique nucleotide sequence was defined as a clonotype. MiTCR v1.1 was used to align the clonotypes against IMGT TRBV, TRBD and TRBJ reference segments. Analysis was restricted to V-J combinations with a frequency above 0.0001, which covered just over 98% of repertoires. The TCS score was defined as F50 (clonal expansion) divided by E x V (chaos), with BLOSUM62-based TCRdist calculated between CDR3 peptides within each V-J. Welch's t-statistics and random forest reduced 500 to 550 V-J features to around 14, which were used in a naive Bayes classifier (R e1071). The raw public data were reprocessed by TCRdb itself: fastp quality trimming at Q25, MiXCR clonotype calling, in-frame beta chains only. When rows share a CDR3 protein, they turn into one entry using the most common DNA and genes. TCRdb's processing, not the authors' own work, is the source of the V and J calls. The sample table shows approximately 530,000 distinct CDR3 sequences, and 16% are seen once. Roughly 18% of the sample comes from the top ten.

Stable Graves' hyperthyroidism was defined as no progression to ophthalmopathy during 18 months of follow-up. The hyperthyroidism patients were between 18 and 65 years old and newly diagnosed, with a disease duration of less than 2 months. Any patient with an uncontrolled infection, another autoimmune disease, pregnancy or lactation was excluded. Diagnoses were established on the basis of clinical symptoms, serum thyroxine and TRAb, thyroid ultrasound, and orbital computed tomography. PBMCs were isolated from more than 9 ml of fresh peripheral blood by Ficoll-Paque density gradient centrifugation. Total RNA was extracted using Trizol reagent, and RNA quality was assessed on an Agilent 2100 Bioanalyzer. This TCR was recovered from a woman aged 18-29 years with Graves' hyperthyroidism. Sequencing was done on a sample of blood.

This receptor carries the CDR3 CAWSGGSEQFF. The DNA sequence follows: TGTGCCTGGTCAGGGGGTAGTGAGCAGTTCTTC. The V gene is TRBV30 and the J gene is TRBJ2-1; TRBD1 lines up with 7 middle nucleotides. From the cysteine up to the phenylalanine, the CDR3 has a length of 11 residues. This entry keeps only the CDR3 DNA: 33 bases, framed from base 1. CDR1 and CDR2, looked up from the germline V gene (reference sequence), are GTSNPN and SVGIG. V is pruned by 5 bases and J by 9 bases, leaving 4 bases of the junction without a gene match. The full variable domain, with segments outside the CDR3 supplied by the reference TRBV30 and TRBJ2-1 proteins, appears as SQTIHQWPATLVQPVGSPLSLECTVEGTSNPNLYWYRQAAGRGLQLLFYSVGIGQISSEVPQNLSASRPQDRQFILSSKKLLLSDSGFYLCAWSGGSEQFFGPGTRLTVL.